This T cell receptor (beta chain) is from a study of prognosis after radiotherapy for stage I lung cancer. This clonotype was observed many times. Its target is not known. Study observations and caveats: Post-therapy Shannon entropy was lower in patients developing distant metastases following stereotactic body radiation therapy.

The germline V gene has CDR1 MDHEN and CDR2 SYDVKM. Between the trimmed V and J ends, which lost 6 bases and 5 bases, there was a span of 10 bases. The CDR3 spans 12 residues. It was by two-round multiplex PCR that TCR beta CDR3 was amplified from genomic DNA. It was primers specific to each TRBV and TRBJ gene that first-round PCR used. MiXCR was run by TCRdb on the multiplex PCR reads, yielding one entry per CDR3 protein. The table records fewer than 40,000 distinct CDR3 sequences, nearly 35% of them present only once. This receptor was obtained from a donor over 45 with non-small cell lung cancer. The material sequenced was PBMCs, taken before or after stereotactic body radiation therapy (not recorded which). The V and J genes are TRBV28 and TRBJ1-1; D gene uncertain. The chain's CDR3 is CASRSPITEAFF. CDR3 nucleotides: TGTGCCAGCAGGTCCCCAATAACTGAAGCTTTCTTT.